Each of the 26 T cell receptor beta chains below was sequenced from the same sample in a study of technical replicates of blood from several donors. Using immunoSEQ multiplex PCR, the repertoire was profiled, and TCRdb retains in-frame clones only, with some absent. The sample records tens of thousands of clones, about 90% being singletons. The sequenced sample consisted of T cells isolated from PBMCs. These receptor sequences come from a human donor in good health.

The V and J genes are TRBV12-1 and TRBJ2-1; TRBD2, the D gene given by the table, was not confirmed from the DNA. TRBV12-1 is reported as a pseudogene. The CDR3 spans 16 residues. In DNA, the CDR3 is TGTGCCAGCACCGAATATTCTCCTAGCGGGAGGGAGGAGCAGTTCTTC. Its protein product is CASTEYSPSGREEQFF.

The chain is built from TRBV11-3 and TRBJ1-1, with TRBD1 matching over 8 bases. The J segment lost 11 bases and the V segment lost 2 bases, leaving 16 bases of the junction unmatched. The CDR3 length is 16 residues. Germline loops: CDR1 SGHNT, CDR2 YENEEA. The CDR3, as DNA: TGTGCCAGCAGCTTACAGGGGGCGCGGGTCGAAGGCGCGGCTTTCTTT. Translated, it gives CASSLQGARVEGAAFF.

The J gene is TRBJ1-2, the V gene TRBV4-1; 7 nucleotides align to TRBD1. Germline V gene sequence: CDR1 MGHRA, CDR2 YSYEKL. V shed 4 bases, J shed 0 bases, and the junction held 14 bases outside the gene matches. CDR3 size: 18 residues. The DNA for the CDR3 is TGCGCCAGCAGCCCGTTCGGGACAGACGATGGAGCTAACTATGGCTACACCTTC. It encodes CASSPFGTDDGANYGYTF.

J is TRBJ2-5 and V is TRBV5-8, with TRBD1 as a possible D gene (5 bases). Trimming left V 7 bases short and J 2 bases short, with 12 bases between. Germline CDR1 is SGHTS and CDR2 is YDEGEE. The CDR3 totals 13 residues. The CDR3 loop is CASQSDRQETQYF. The CDR3 nucleotides read TGTGCCAGCCAGTCAGACAGACAAGAGACCCAGTACTTC. The whole variable domain, remainder taken from reference TRBV5-8 and TRBJ2-5, is EAGVTQSPTHLIKTRGQQATLRCSPISGHTSVYWYQQALGLGLQFLLWYDEGEERNRGNFPPRFSGRQFPNYSSELNVNALELEDSALYLCASQSDRQETQYFGPGTRLLVL.

The chain links TRBV5-4 to TRBJ1-1, with D unresolved. V gave up 0 bases and J gave up 0 bases, with 12 bases separating them. The CDR3 runs to 16 residues. Germline CDR1 SGHNT, CDR2 YYREEE (reference sequence). CDR3 nucleotides: TGTGCCAGCAGCTTGGCAACTTTTTCCATGAACACTGAAGCTTTCTTT. Its protein product is CASSLATFSMNTEAFF.

The V and J genes are TRBV28 and TRBJ2-7, with 7 bases matching TRBD1. V lost 5 bases to trimming and J lost 0 bases; unmatched junction nucleotides: 13. This CDR3 spans 17 amino acids. CDR1 is MDHEN and CDR2 is SYDVKM in the germline V gene. DNA of the CDR3: TGTGCCAGCAGTATCCAACTTGGGACAGAAATCTCCTACGAGCAGTACTTC. Translating it yields CASSIQLGTEISYEQYF. The variable domain in full, with the rest retrieved from reference TRBV28 and TRBJ2-7, is DVKVTQSSRYLVKRTGEKVFLECVQDMDHENMFWYRQDPGLGLRLIYFSYDVKMKEKGDIPEGYSVSREKKERFSLILESASTNQTSMYLCASSIQLGTEISYEQYFGPGTRLTVT.

The DNA for the CDR3 is TGCGCCAGCAGCTTGATGTCGACAGGGCCTGGAAACACCATATATTTT. Amino acids: CASSLMSTGPGNTIYF. The V and J genes are TRBV5-1 and TRBJ1-3; TRBD1 agrees at 7 bases. Germline V lookup: CDR1 SGHRS, CDR2 YFSETQ. Trimming at V came to 1 base and at J to 2 bases, leaving 6 bases not matched to a gene. The CDR3 is 16 residues long.

This rearrangement joins TRBV6-1 to TRBJ2-7, with D unresolved. Germline loops: CDR1 MNHNS, CDR2 SASEGT. CDR3 length equals 11 residues. Between the trimmed V and J ends, which lost 5 bases and 6 bases, there was a span of 8 bases. CDR3 bases: TGTGCCAGCAGTAAACGCGGCGAGCAGTACTTC. This encodes CASSKRGEQYF.

V is TRBV7-9 and J is TRBJ1-1; D is ambiguous. The CDR3 has 12 amino acids. Germline CDR1 is SEHNR and CDR2 is FQNEAQ (reference sequence). Trimming stripped 4 bases from V and 2 bases from J, with 5 bases between. CDR3 DNA sequence: TGTGCCAGCAGCTCCAGTAACACTGAAGCTTTCTTT. It specifies CASSSSNTEAFF.

In DNA, the CDR3 is TGTGCCAGCAGCCCTGGGACATACTACACTGAAGCTTTCTTT. Amino acids: CASSPGTYYTEAFF. J is TRBJ1-1 and V is TRBV7-3; D is possibly TRBD1 (6 bases). CDR3 length: 14 amino acids. Germline V gene lookup returns CDR1 SGHTA and CDR2 FQGTGA. V lost 5 bases to trimming and J lost 3 bases, with 13 bases between them.

This chain uses TRBV2 with TRBJ2-3; the D gene is possibly TRBD2 (6 bases). This CDR3 is 14 amino acids long. The V end was cut by 11 bases, the J end by 2 bases, with 17 bases between. Germline V gene lookup returns CDR1 SNHLY and CDR2 FYNNEI. The CDR3 protein is CAVPLADFTDTQYF. The CDR3 region has the DNA TGTGCCGTTCCTTTAGCGGATTTCACAGATACGCAGTATTTT.

V is TRBV5-1 and J is TRBJ2-7; perhaps TRBD2 as D (6 bases). The V and J ends lost 4 bases and 4 bases respectively, with 21 bases between them. CDR1 is SGHRS, CDR2 YFSETQ, per germline. The CDR3 extends over 16 amino acids. The CDR3 reads CASSDISWGEEYEQYF. In nucleotides, the CDR3 is TGCGCCAGCAGCGATATAAGTTGGGGGGAGGAGTACGAGCAGTACTTC.

V and J are TRBV27 and TRBJ2-2; 7 bases are a match to TRBD1. The CDR3 extends over 16 amino acids. Germline lookup yields CDR1 MNHEY and CDR2 SMNVEV (reference sequence). The V and J ends lost 3 bases and 1 base, in that order; junction bases with no gene match: 5. The CDR3: CASSLTGPKNTGELFF. The DNA for the CDR3 is TGTGCCAGCAGTTTGACAGGGCCAAAGAACACCGGGGAGCTGTTTTTT.

The rearrangement joins TRBV6-5 to TRBJ2-7, with TRBD1 matching over 7 bases. Germline V gene lookup returns CDR1 MNHEY and CDR2 SVGAGI. The V segment lost 6 bases and the J segment 3 bases; nucleotides outside the gene matches: 8. CDR3 size: 14 residues. DNA of the CDR3: TGTGCCAGCAGCGAAGACAGGGTCCACTACGAGCAGTACTTC. Translating it yields CASSEDRVHYEQYF.

A single count supports this clone. CDR3 sequence (DNA): TGTGCCAGCAGCCTCCGACATTACGAGCAGTACTTC. Translated, it gives CASSLRHYEQYF. The V gene is TRBV28, the J gene TRBJ2-7, with D unclear. The V end lost 6 bases, the J end lost 4 bases, and 10 bases lay between the germline ends. The CDR3 consists of 12 residues. CDR1 is MDHEN and CDR2 is SYDVKM in the germline V gene.

The chain carries TRBV5-1 and TRBJ1-2; 8 bases match TRBD1. CDR1 is SGHRS, CDR2 YFSETQ, per germline. Trimming removed 4 bases from V and 4 bases from J; junction bases left unmatched: 15. The CDR3 length is 17 residues. The CDR3 DNA follows: TGCGCCAGCAGCGCGCCCGGACAGGGAGATATGCTCTATGGCTACACCTTC. Amino acid sequence: CASSAPGQGDMLYGYTF. Based on the CDR3 plus reference TRBV5-1 and TRBJ1-2, the full variable domain is KAGVTQTPRYLIKTRGQQVTLSCSPISGHRSVSWYQQTPGQGLQFLFEYFSETQRNKGNFPGRFSGRQFSNSRSEMNVSTLELGDSALYLCASSAPGQGDMLYGYTFGSGTRLTVV.

The chain joins TRBV29-1 to TRBJ1-2; the D gene is possibly TRBD1 (6 bases). CDR1 and CDR2 from the germline V gene are SQVTM and ANQGSEA. V shed 6 bases and J shed 4 bases, with 9 bases lying between them. This CDR3 has 11 residues. The CDR3 protein is CSVQGLYGYTF. CDR3 nucleotide sequence: TGCAGCGTACAGGGTCTCTATGGCTACACCTTC.

This clone was picked up a small number of times. This chain links TRBV30 with TRBJ1-2, with a weak D call TRBD1 (5 bases). This CDR3 contains 12 residues. Trimming stripped 1 base from V and 4 bases from J, with 7 bases between. CDR1 and CDR2 from the germline V gene are GTSNPN and SVGIG (reference sequence). The CDR3 nucleotides read TGTGCCTGGAGTGGGGACTTCTATGGCTACACCTTC. Translating it yields CAWSGDFYGYTF.

The genes are TRBV5-6 and TRBJ1-1; a possible D gene is TRBD1 (5 bases). The length of the CDR3 is 12 residues. CDR1 and CDR2 from the germline V gene are SGHDT and YYEEEE. V was clipped by 0 bases and J by 7 bases, with 7 bases between them. DNA of the CDR3: TGTGCCAGCAGCTTGGGGGGCCTTGAAGCTTTCTTT. Protein sequence: CASSLGGLEAFF.

This chain links TRBV2 with TRBJ2-7, with 8 bases identical to TRBD2. V shed 5 bases, J shed 0 bases, and the junction held 12 bases outside the gene matches. The CDR3 consists of 17 residues. Germline V gives CDR1 SNHLY, CDR2 FYNNEI. The CDR3 sequence is CASSNPGVAGSSYEQYF. CDR3 sequence (DNA): TGTGCCAGCAGTAACCCCGGAGTAGCGGGGAGCTCCTACGAGCAGTACTTC.

The V call is TRBV6-6, the J call TRBJ1-5; D is unresolved. CDR1 and CDR2 from the germline V gene are MNHNY and SVGAGI (reference sequence). Trimming removed 0 bases from V and 1 base from J, with 10 bases in between. This CDR3 contains 16 residues. DNA for the CDR3: TGTGCCAGCAGTTACTCTTATGCGGGAAGCAATCAGCCCCAGCATTTT. As protein: CASSYSYAGSNQPQHF.

This clone was found a few times. V is TRBV29-1 and J is TRBJ1-1; D is undetermined. Germline values: CDR1 SQVTM, CDR2 ANQGSEA. Deletions cut 0 bases from V and 10 bases from J, with 12 bases between. The CDR3 length is 12 residues. Here the CDR3 DNA reads TGCAGCGTTGAAGATCTCGAGGGTTCAGCTTTCTTT. It codes for CSVEDLEGSAFF.

The rearrangement uses TRBV7-9 and TRBJ2-7; D ambiguous. Per germline, CDR1 SEHNR and CDR2 FQNEAQ (reference sequence). V was pared by 2 bases and J by 5 bases, with 4 bases between. The CDR3 length is 11 residues. In DNA, the CDR3 is TGTGCCAGCAGCTTATATGACGAGCAGTACTTC. Amino acid sequence: CASSLYDEQYF.

The chain carries TRBV10-3 and TRBJ1-3, with 7 positions matching TRBD1. Germline CDR1 and CDR2: ENHRY and SYGVKD. V was pared by 6 bases and J by 0 bases, with 2 bases of the junction left unmatched. The CDR3 has 14 residues. The CDR3: CAISPGGSGNTIYF. The CDR3 DNA reads TGTGCCATCAGCCCAGGGGGCTCTGGAAACACCATATATTTT.

The CDR3 sequence: CASSQEAGQGFDEQFF. The CDR3 DNA is TGTGCCAGCAGCCAAGAGGCGGGACAGGGGTTCGATGAGCAGTTCTTC. This chain links TRBV4-2 with TRBJ2-1; 10 positions agree with TRBD1. The CDR3 runs to 16 residues. The junction had 7 bases not matched to a gene; V was cut back by 0 bases and J by 8 bases. CDR1 and CDR2 from the germline V gene are LGHNA and YNFKEQ.

V gene TRBV9 combines with J gene TRBJ2-3; 7 nucleotides match TRBD1. The length of the CDR3 is 16 residues. Germline V gene data show CDR1 as SGDLS and CDR2 as YYNGEE. With V trimmed by 0 bases and J by 2 bases, 6 bases remained unmatched. The CDR3 nucleotides read TGTGCCAGCAGCGTAGGGACAGGCGATTTCACAGATACGCAGTATTTT. Residues: CASSVGTGDFTDTQYF.